This T cell receptor (beta chain) was observed in a study of PD-1 blockade in classical Hodgkin lymphoma. Study at large: Treatment was intravenous nivolumab, 3 mg/kg every 2 weeks, until progression.

Sequenced by immunoSEQ multiplex PCR; TCRdb stores in-frame clones only, minus some. The sample shows around 19,000 clones, around 70% of them seen only once. Every patient experienced relapse after autologous stem cell transplantation, and brentuximab vedotin exposure varied. Germline V gene data show CDR1 as SGHRS and CDR2 as YFSETQ. Trimming cost V 4 bases and J 3 bases; bases outside gene matches: 6. The CDR3 contains 15 residues. This chain joins TRBV5-1 and TRBJ1-3; 8 bases line up with TRBD1. The starting material was peripheral blood mononuclear cells (PBMCs), obtained before the second cycle of nivolumab. The clonotype comes from a human donor with classical Hodgkin lymphoma. CDR3 DNA: TGCGCCAGCAGCATCCAGGGGGCGTATGGAAACACCATATATTTT. Translating it yields CASSIQGAYGNTIYF.